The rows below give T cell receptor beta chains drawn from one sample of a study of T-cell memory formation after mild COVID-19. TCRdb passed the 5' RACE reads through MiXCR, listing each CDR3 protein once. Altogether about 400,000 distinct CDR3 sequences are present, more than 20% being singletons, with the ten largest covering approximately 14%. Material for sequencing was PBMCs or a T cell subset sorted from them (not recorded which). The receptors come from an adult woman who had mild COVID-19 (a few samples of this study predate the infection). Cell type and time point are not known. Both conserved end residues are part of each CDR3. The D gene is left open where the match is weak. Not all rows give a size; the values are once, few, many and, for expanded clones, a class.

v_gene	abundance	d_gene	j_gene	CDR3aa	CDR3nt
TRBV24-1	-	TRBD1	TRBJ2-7	CATSDSTGTGSYEQYF	TGTGCCACCAGTGACTCGACCGGGACAGGCTCCTACGAGCAGTACTTC
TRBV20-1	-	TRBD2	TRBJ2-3	CSATKRGGRADTQYF	TGCAGTGCAACAAAGCGGGGGGGCCGCGCAGATACGCAGTATTTT
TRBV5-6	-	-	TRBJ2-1	CASSRVTDSSYNEQFF	TGTGCCAGCAGCCGCGTCACGGATAGCTCCTACAATGAGCAGTTCTTC
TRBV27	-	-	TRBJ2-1	CASTSRPGKGTNEQFF	TGTGCCAGCACTTCGAGACCCGGTAAGGGTACTAATGAGCAGTTCTTC
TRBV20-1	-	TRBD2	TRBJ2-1	CSAGTSGNNEQFF	TGCAGTGCAGGGACTAGCGGAAACAATGAGCAGTTCTTC
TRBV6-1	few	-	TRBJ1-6	CASRQGHNSPLHF	TGTGCCAGCAGACAGGGCCATAATTCACCCCTCCACTTT
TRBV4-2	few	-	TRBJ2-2	CASSQETNTGELFF	TGTGCCAGCAGCCAAGAAACTAACACCGGGGAGCTGTTTTTT
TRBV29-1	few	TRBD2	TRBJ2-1	CSVGLAGGPSGNEQFF	TGCAGCGTAGGTCTAGCGGGAGGGCCTAGTGGCAATGAGCAGTTCTTC
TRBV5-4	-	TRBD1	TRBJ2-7	CASSPGQRYEQYF	TGTGCCAGCAGCCCGGGACAGAGGTACGAGCAGTACTTC
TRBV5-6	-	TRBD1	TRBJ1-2	CASSGDRPDGYTF	TGTGCCAGCAGCGGGGACAGGCCTGATGGCTACACCTTC
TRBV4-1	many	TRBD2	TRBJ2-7	CASSRAYGGGSYEQYF	TGCGCCAGCAGCCGAGCTTATGGGGGGGGCTCCTACGAGCAGTACTTC
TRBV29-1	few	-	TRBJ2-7	CSARDASYEQYF	TGCAGCGCCCGGGACGCCTCCTACGAGCAGTACTTC
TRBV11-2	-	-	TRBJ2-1	CASSLSGRGSYNEQFF	TGTGCCAGCAGCTTATCCGGGAGAGGGTCGTACAATGAGCAGTTCTTC
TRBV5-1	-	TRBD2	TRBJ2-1	CASSLVGLADNEQFF	TGCGCCAGCAGCTTGGTGGGACTAGCGGACAATGAGCAGTTCTTC
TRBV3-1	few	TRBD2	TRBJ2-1	CASSLLAGVDYNEQFF	TGTGCCAGCAGCCTACTAGCGGGAGTTGACTACAATGAGCAGTTCTTC
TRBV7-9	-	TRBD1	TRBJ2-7	CASSQRTGGYEQYF	TGTGCCAGCAGCCAACGGACAGGGGGCTACGAGCAGTACTTC
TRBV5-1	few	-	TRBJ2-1	CASRPLPLNEQFF	TGCGCCAGCAGACCACTGCCCCTCAATGAGCAGTTCTTC
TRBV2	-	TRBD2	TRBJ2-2	CASSVSGGASGELFF	TGTGCCAGCAGTGTTAGCGGGGGGGCCTCCGGGGAGCTGTTTTTT
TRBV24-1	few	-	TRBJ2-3	CATRPNRFTDTQYF	TGTGCCACCAGGCCCAACAGGTTCACAGATACGCAGTATTTT
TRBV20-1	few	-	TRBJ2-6	CSASPAGRSGANVLTF	TGCAGTGCATCCCCAGCAGGCCGCTCTGGGGCCAACGTCCTGACTTTC
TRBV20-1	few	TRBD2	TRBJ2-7	CSASAPGLAGPRSSYEQYF	TGCAGTGCTAGCGCCCCAGGACTAGCGGGCCCCAGGAGCTCCTACGAGCAGTACTTC
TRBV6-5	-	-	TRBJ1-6	CASSYGNSNSPLHF	TGTGCCAGCAGTTACGGCAACAGCAATTCACCCCTCCACTTT
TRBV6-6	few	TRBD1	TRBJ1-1	CASSYPGQGNTEAFF	TGTGCCAGCAGTTACCCGGGACAGGGGAACACTGAAGCTTTCTTT
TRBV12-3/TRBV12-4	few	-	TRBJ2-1	CASSPGDSYNEQFF	TGTGCCAGCAGTCCGGGGGACAGTTACAATGAGCAGTTCTTC
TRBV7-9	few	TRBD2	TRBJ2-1	CASSSSASGRRLEQFF	TGTGCCAGCAGCTCGTCGGCTAGCGGGAGAAGACTTGAGCAGTTCTTC
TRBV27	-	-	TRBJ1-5	CASSLAVSGQPQHF	TGTGCCAGCAGTTTAGCGGTTTCGGGTCAGCCCCAGCATTTT
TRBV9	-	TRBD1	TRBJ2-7	CASSPDRGRIYEQYF	TGTGCCAGCAGCCCCGACAGGGGGCGGATCTACGAGCAGTACTTC
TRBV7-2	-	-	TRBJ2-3	CASGRNTDTQYF	TGTGCCAGCGGGAGAAACACAGATACGCAGTATTTT
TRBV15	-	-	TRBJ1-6	CATSVHQPYNSPLHF	TGTGCCACCAGCGTCCATCAACCCTATAATTCACCCCTCCACTTT